This passage covers 23 T cell receptor beta chains from one sample sequenced in a study of blood T cell repertoires in COVID-19. TCRdb's copy holds only in-frame clones and misses some; the assay was immunoSEQ multiplex PCR. The sample includes roughly 210,000 clones, around nine tenths of them seen just once. Specimen: PBMCs or T cells enriched from blood (not recorded which). These receptors came from a man in his thirties or forties in a cohort exposed to, infected with or recovered from COVID-19 (not recorded which).

This sequence joins TRBV27 and TRBJ2-1, with D tentatively TRBD1 (6 bases). Trimming pared 5 bases from V and 4 bases from J, leaving 12 bases between. Germline CDR1 reads MNHEY; CDR2 reads SMNVEV (reference sequence). The CDR3 runs 14 residues. The CDR3 region is CASSRTQGYNEQFF. CDR3 sequence (DNA): TGTGCCAGCAGTAGAACACAGGGATACAATGAGCAGTTCTTC.

The rearrangement uses TRBV7-9 and TRBJ1-4; D possibly corresponds to TRBD1 (6 bases). Germline CDR1 reads SEHNR; CDR2 reads FQNEAQ (reference sequence). Trimming cost V 5 bases and J 8 bases, with 15 bases left between them. The CDR3 loop spans 14 amino acids. The CDR3 sequence: CASSRQARAEKLFF. The CDR3 coding sequence is TGTGCCAGCAGCCGACAGGCCAGGGCCGAAAAACTGTTTTTT.

The rearrangement uses TRBV11-2 and TRBJ2-1; tentatively, D is TRBD1 (6 bases). CDR3 length equals 16 residues. The germline V and J ends were trimmed by 4 bases and 14 bases, with 27 bases remaining between them. In germline, CDR1 is SGHAT, CDR2 FQNNGV. DNA of the CDR3: TGTGCCAGCAGCTCATTACGGGACACCCTTATCTTCGCGGAGTTCTTC. Translating gives CASSSLRDTLIFAEFF.

The V call is TRBV6-5, the J call TRBJ1-1; D gene uncertain. This CDR3 comprises 12 residues. Per the germline V gene, CDR1 is MNHEY and CDR2 is SVGAGI. V lost 5 bases to trimming and J lost 8 bases, with 12 bases between them. CDR3 in amino acids: CASSTRGSEAFF. The CDR3 nucleotides are TGTGCCAGCAGTACCCGAGGCTCCGAAGCTTTCTTT.

Concerning this clone: This sample includes further DNA sequences coding for the same CDR3. This sequence joins TRBV7-9 and TRBJ1-1; TRBD1 might be the D (6 bases). V lost 5 bases, J lost 1 base, and 11 bases lay in between. From germline, CDR1 is SEHNR and CDR2 FQNEAQ (reference sequence). This CDR3 contains 14 residues. CDR3 loop: CASSPRTENTEAFF. The DNA of the CDR3 is TGTGCCAGCAGCCCTAGGACAGAGAACACTGAAGCTTTCTTT.

The chain joins TRBV7-3 to TRBJ1-1; 8 positions agree with TRBD1. Germline V lookup: CDR1 SGHTA, CDR2 FQGTGA. This CDR3 spans 12 amino acids. V lost 5 bases to trimming and J lost 5 bases; unmatched junction nucleotides: 1. CDR3: CASSTGGTEAFF. CDR3 nucleotide sequence: TGTGCCAGCAGCACAGGGGGGACTGAAGCTTTCTTT.

V is TRBV10-3 and J is TRBJ2-5; no firm D call. Trimming left V 0 bases short and J 4 bases short, with 9 bases between. CDR1 and CDR2 from the germline V gene are ENHRY and SYGVKD. The CDR3 has 14 residues. In nucleotides, the CDR3 is TGTGCCATCAGTGAGTCGACGGCTAGAGAGACCCAGTACTTC. Protein sequence: CAISESTARETQYF.

V usage is TRBV27 and J usage is TRBJ1-2; D is unresolved. The V end lost 2 bases, the J end lost 4 bases, and 11 bases lay between the germline ends. This CDR3 is 14 amino acids long. Germline loops: CDR1 MNHEY, CDR2 SMNVEV (reference sequence). The CDR3, as DNA: TGTGCCAGCAGTTTAGGCGGCAGCTTCTATGGCTACACCTTC. Translated: CASSLGGSFYGYTF.

The chain combines TRBV10-3 with TRBJ1-4, with 7 bases lining up with TRBD1. This CDR3 spans 14 amino acids. Germline V gene lookup returns CDR1 ENHRY and CDR2 SYGVKD. The J segment lost 2 bases and the V segment lost 6 bases, leaving 3 bases of the junction unmatched. In DNA, the CDR3 is TGTGCCATCAGAAAGGGACAGACTAATGAAAAACTGTTTTTT. It codes for CAIRKGQTNEKLFF.

With regard to this clone: A junction end diverges from the germline sequence, so it may reflect a read error. CDR3 in DNA: TGTGCCACCAGGAGAGAAGGGACTAGCGGGCTTTACACCGGGGAGCTGTTTTTT. Translating it yields CATRREGTSGLYTGELFF. The chain employs TRBV15 and TRBJ2-2; TRBD2 matches 12 bases. CDR1 is LNHNV, CDR2 YYDKDF, per germline (reference sequence). This CDR3 has 18 amino acids.

The chain uses TRBV7-6 and TRBJ1-5; tentatively, D is TRBD1 (5 bases). The germline gives CDR1 SGHVS, CDR2 FNYEAQ. V dropped 1 base and J dropped 4 bases, with 11 bases sitting between them. The CDR3 is 15 amino acids. The CDR3 loop is CASSLESGSNQPQHF. The CDR3 DNA reads TGTGCCAGCAGCTTAGAATCAGGGTCGAATCAGCCCCAGCATTTT.

The chain couples TRBV28 to TRBJ2-1; 10 positions agree with TRBD2. Germline values: CDR1 MDHEN, CDR2 SYDVKM. Trimming removed 6 bases from V and 10 bases from J; junction bases left unmatched: 9. The CDR3 is 14 residues long. DNA for the CDR3: TGTGCCAGCAGAGAGGGACTAGCGTCCAGGGAGCAGTTCTTC. It yields the protein CASREGLASREQFF.

This chain connects TRBV19 to TRBJ1-5; D is unresolved. This CDR3 region has 16 residues. Germline lookup yields CDR1 LNHDA and CDR2 SQIVND (reference sequence). V shed 3 bases and J shed 2 bases, with 14 bases lying between them. The chain's CDR3 is CASSILAGSGNQPQHF. The DNA of the CDR3 is TGTGCCAGTAGTATCCTCGCGGGGTCGGGCAATCAGCCCCAGCATTTT.

This sequence joins TRBV27 and TRBJ2-1; D unclear. With 2 bases removed from V and 7 bases from J, the gap between germline ends came to 6 bases. Germline V gives CDR1 MNHEY, CDR2 SMNVEV (reference sequence). The CDR3 is 12 amino acids. CDR3 residues: CASSLNINEQFF. The CDR3, as DNA: TGTGCCAGCAGTTTAAATATTAATGAGCAGTTCTTC.

The chain couples TRBV28 to TRBJ2-3; a possible D gene is TRBD2 (6 bases). CDR1 and CDR2 from the germline V gene are MDHEN and SYDVKM. The ends were cut back, 4 bases at V and 0 bases at J, with 20 bases in the middle. The CDR3 sequence is 18 residues long. CDR3 protein: CASSYLLRDFTSTDTQYF. The CDR3 nucleotides read TGTGCCAGCAGTTACCTTTTACGGGACTTCACTAGCACAGATACGCAGTATTTT.

V and J are TRBV24-1 and TRBJ2-3; tentatively, D is TRBD2 (5 bases). This CDR3 spans 14 amino acids. V gave up 1 base and J gave up 6 bases, with 10 bases separating them. Germline V gives CDR1 KGHDR, CDR2 SFDVKD. In DNA, the CDR3 is TGTGCCACCAGTGATTTCCGGACGGGGGATACGCAGTATTTT. This codes for CATSDFRTGDTQYF.

CDR3 in amino acids: CATIPPGVIAKNIQYF. CDR3 DNA sequence: TGTGCCACCATCCCCCCGGGAGTCATAGCCAAAAACATTCAGTACTTC. The genes are TRBV24-1 and TRBJ2-4; D is possibly TRBD2 (6 bases). The CDR3 runs to 16 residues. Germline CDR1 and CDR2: KGHDR and SFDVKD. V lost 8 bases, J lost 0 bases, and 16 bases lay in between.

V gene TRBV7-9 combines with J gene TRBJ2-3; 11 bases line up with TRBD1. Per germline, CDR1 SEHNR and CDR2 FQNEAQ (reference sequence). This CDR3 region has 16 residues. Trimming at V came to 4 bases and at J to 3 bases, leaving 6 bases not matched to a gene. CDR3 nucleotide sequence: TGTGCCAGCAGCTCATGGACAGGGGGCAGTACAGATACGCAGTATTTT. It encodes CASSSWTGGSTDTQYF.

This clone showed up just once. The J gene is TRBJ2-1, the V gene TRBV25-1, with D unclear. Germline V gene data show CDR1 as MGHDK and CDR2 as SYGVNS. The CDR3 sequence is 16 residues long. The ends were cut back, 3 bases at V and 9 bases at J, with 21 bases in the middle. The CDR3 region is CASSDPGLPFSAEQFF. In DNA, the CDR3 is TGTGCCAGCAGTGACCCGGGTTTACCTTTTTCGGCTGAGCAGTTCTTC.

The V and J genes are TRBV6-5 and TRBJ1-5; D unclear. V was trimmed by 2 bases and J by 6 bases, leaving 8 bases between them. Germline CDR1 and CDR2: MNHEY and SVGAGI. The CDR3 length is 13 residues. The CDR3 sequence: CASSYAAGQPQHF. The DNA for the CDR3 is TGTGCCAGCAGTTACGCCGCCGGTCAGCCCCAGCATTTT.

The rearrangement links TRBV27 to TRBJ2-7; TRBD2 might be the D (5 bases). This CDR3 comprises 16 residues. CDR1 and CDR2 (germline): MNHEY, SMNVEV (reference sequence). V was cut by 3 bases and J by 2 bases, with 17 bases left in between. This CDR3 reads CASSLVGRGSPYEQYF. The DNA for the CDR3 is TGTGCCAGCAGTTTGGTAGGGAGAGGCAGCCCCTACGAGCAGTACTTC.

V gene TRBV6-2 or TRBV6-3 combines with J gene TRBJ1-2; D gene unclear. The germline CDR1 and CDR2 sequences are MNHEY and SVGEGT. Trimming took off 0 bases at V and 6 bases at J, with 8 bases between the two ends. The CDR3 covers 13 residues. CDR3 in amino acids: CASSYSSADGYTF. CDR3 nucleotides: TGTGCCAGCAGTTACTCGTCGGCGGATGGCTACACCTTC.

The V and J genes are TRBV28 and TRBJ1-2; D remains ambiguous. The CDR3 sequence is 15 residues long. Germline values: CDR1 MDHEN, CDR2 SYDVKM. V lost 2 bases and J lost 0, with 10 bases in between. The CDR3 here is CASSLVGITNYGYTF. CDR3 nucleotide sequence: TGTGCCAGCAGTTTAGTGGGCATAACTAACTATGGCTACACCTTC.